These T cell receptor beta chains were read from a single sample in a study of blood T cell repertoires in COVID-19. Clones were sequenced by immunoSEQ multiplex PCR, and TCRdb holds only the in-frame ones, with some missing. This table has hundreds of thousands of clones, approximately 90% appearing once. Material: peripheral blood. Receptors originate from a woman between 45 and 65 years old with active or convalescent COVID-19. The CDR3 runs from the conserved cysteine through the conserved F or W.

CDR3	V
CASSLPGRGEAFF	TRBV7-3
CASSQGAGGLETQYF	TRBV14
CASSTIGQGTGYTF	TRBV19
CASRGANTEAFF	TRBV19
CASSAGNTEAFF	TRBV6-6
CASSSGLLNTEAFF	TRBV5-1
CASSQDSDGINTGELFF	TRBV4-2
CASSPGLSNEQFF	TRBV18
CASSYSSIGRMNTEAFF	TRBV6-2/TRBV6-3
CASRGGLLGGGYTF	TRBV19
CASFDRGNTPTYEQYF	TRBV5-1